The 3 T cell receptor beta chains reported below all come from one sample, sequenced in a study of blood T cell repertoires in COVID-19. Clones were sequenced by immunoSEQ multiplex PCR, and TCRdb holds only the in-frame ones, with some missing. The sample has approximately 500,000 clones, 85% to 90% seen once. Material for sequencing was peripheral blood. The receptor source for this set is a woman aged 45 to 65 with COVID-19, enrolled during active disease.

V usage is TRBV2 and J usage is TRBJ2-3; TRBD2 is a possible D gene (6 bases). The V end lost 6 bases, the J end lost 6 bases, and 13 bases lay between the germline ends. Germline loops: CDR1 SNHLY, CDR2 FYNNEI. The CDR3 length is 13 residues. CDR3: CASREGFGDTQYF. The DNA of the CDR3 is TGTGCCAGCAGGGAGGGATTTGGGGATACGCAGTATTTT.

The rearrangement links TRBV7-8 to TRBJ1-1; D remains unclear. This CDR3 region has 14 residues. CDR1 is SGHVS and CDR2 is FQNEAQ in the germline V gene. Trimming stripped 1 base from V and 4 bases from J, with 10 bases between. The CDR3 DNA sequence: TGTGCCAGCAGCTTAGAACGCGCACTCACTGAAGCTTTCTTT. This translates into CASSLERALTEAFF. The full variable domain, in which reference TRBV7-8 and TRBJ1-1 provide the parts outside the CDR3, is GAGVSQSPRYKVAKRGQDVALRCDPISGHVSLFWYQQALGQGPEFLTYFQNEAQLDKSGLPSDRFFAERPEGSVSTLKIQRTQQEDSAVYLCASSLERALTEAFFGQGTRLTVV.

Here the CDR3 DNA reads TGTGCCAGCAGCGTAGGACAGCCGTCCTACAATGAGCAGTTCTTC. Its protein product is CASSVGQPSYNEQFF. The chain couples TRBV9 to TRBJ2-1; maybe TRBD1 (5 bases). The CDR3 is 15 residues long. The germline V gene has CDR1 SGDLS and CDR2 YYNGEE. V lost 0 bases to trimming and J lost 1 base, with 8 bases between them.